The clone carrying this T cell receptor beta chain was seen more than once but under ten times. The record originates from a study of blood T cell repertoires in COVID-19. Background on the study: Material from acute and convalescent COVID-19 was sourced from the United States, Italy and Spain. PBMCs, B-cell-depleted T cells, or T cells provided the cDNA or gDNA that made up the material.

Per the authors' pipeline: Cell counts per sample came from amplifying reference gene primers. Sequenced by immunoSEQ multiplex PCR; TCRdb stores in-frame clones only, minus some. V and J calls and clone size are copied from that table; D and trimming were computed from the DNA. The sample yields tens of thousands of clones, approximately 82% seen once. CDR3 length equals 17 residues. Germline CDR1 is LNHDA and CDR2 is SQIVND (reference sequence). J lost 7 bases, V lost 0 bases, and 8 bases had no gene match. V usage is TRBV19 and J usage is TRBJ1-6, with 8 bases identical to TRBD1. Sequencing was performed on peripheral blood. This TCR was recovered from a woman of 80 years or more with acute or convalescent COVID-19. This CDR3 reads CASSIERRGRINSPLHF. CDR3 DNA sequence: TGTGCCAGTAGTATAGAACGCAGGGGGCGAATCAATTCACCCCTCCACTTT.